The 4 T cell receptor beta chains reported below all come from one sample, sequenced in a study of blood T cell repertoires in COVID-19. The table came from immunoSEQ multiplex PCR; TCRdb's copy has only in-frame clones and leaves some out. This table has about 290,000 clones, around 86% appearing once. Input material: PBMCs or T cells enriched from blood (not recorded which). The receptors come from a woman in her thirties or forties who had recovered from COVID-19.

This chain connects TRBV11-2 to TRBJ1-1; D is ambiguous. The germline gives CDR1 SGHAT, CDR2 FQNNGV. The CDR3 consists of 14 residues. Trimming took off 5 bases at V and 4 bases at J, with 14 bases between the two ends. The CDR3 coding sequence is TGTGCCAGCAGCGAATACCGGCAGGCCACTGAAGCTTTCTTT. Its protein is CASSEYRQATEAFF.

The V call is TRBV2, the J call TRBJ1-5, with a tentative D call TRBD1 (5 bases). Trimming pared 6 bases from V and 2 bases from J, leaving 11 bases between. This CDR3 region has 14 residues. CDR1 SNHLY and CDR2 FYNNEI come from the germline V gene. This CDR3 reads CASSGGGGNQPQHF. CDR3 bases: TGTGCCAGCAGCGGGGGTGGTGGCAATCAGCCCCAGCATTTT.

V and J are TRBV27 and TRBJ1-2; 8 bases are a match to TRBD1. Germline CDR1 reads MNHEY; CDR2 reads SMNVEV (reference sequence). Trimming removed 6 bases from V and 0 bases from J; junction bases left unmatched: 6. The CDR3 has 15 amino acids. CDR3 DNA sequence: TGTGCCAGCAGGCCGGACAGGGAACCTAACTATGGCTACACCTTC. It specifies CASRPDREPNYGYTF.

The chain links TRBV27 to TRBJ2-7, with TRBD1 matching 9 bases. This CDR3 is 12 amino acids long. The germline V gene has CDR1 MNHEY and CDR2 SMNVEV (reference sequence). The ends lost 10 bases at V and 5 bases at J; junction bases unmatched: 6. This chain's CDR3 is CATGQGPHEQYF. CDR3 bases: TGTGCCACCGGACAGGGGCCCCACGAGCAGTACTTC.